This TCR beta chain was sequenced for a study of blood T cells in healthy people across ages. Every sample yielded at least 6.5 million isolated PBMCs. The authors ran a second PCR of 7 to 11 cycles using a sample-barcoded 5' primer and a J-beta primer mix. TCRdb re-analysed the 5' RACE reads in MiXCR, keeping a single row per CDR3 protein. Of roughly 650,000 distinct CDR3 sequences in the sample, approximately 31% are singletons; the top ten hold 15%. This CDR3 has 14 residues. Trimming stripped 3 bases from V and 3 bases from J, with 12 bases between. Germline values: CDR1 MNHNY, CDR2 SVGAGI (reference sequence). Of note for this clonotype: What it recognizes is unknown.

Study-wide points: In older individuals, TCR beta diversity per million T cells was lower, falling roughly linearly with age.

Sequencing was performed on blood. V is TRBV6-6 and J is TRBJ2-7; no definite D call. The source is a woman older than 75 in good health. The CDR3: CASSYPVQNYEQYF. In DNA form, the CDR3 reads TGTGCCAGCAGTTATCCAGTACAGAACTACGAGCAGTACTTC.